What follows are 21 T cell receptor beta chains derived from one specimen sequenced in a study of T cell responses to AZD1222 COVID-19 vaccine. The data were produced by immunoSEQ multiplex PCR, yet TCRdb's version contains in-frame clones alone and is incomplete. There are about 100,000 clones in the sample; about 90% occur only once, and around 9.6% lies in the top ten. The material sequenced was peripheral blood, taken 28 days after the second AZD1222 dose. These TCRs come from an adult who received the AZD1222 COVID-19 vaccine.

This clone was recorded once. The V and J genes are TRBV5-4 and TRBJ1-1, with D unclear. CDR1 is SGHNT and CDR2 is YYREEE in the germline V gene (reference sequence). The CDR3 covers 13 residues. V lost 1 base and J 7 bases, leaving 11 bases between the germline ends. Here the CDR3 DNA reads TGTGCCAGCAGCTTGCGGGTAGGAAATGAAGCTTTCTTT. Amino acid sequence: CASSLRVGNEAFF.

This chain links TRBV7-9 with TRBJ2-5; 8 positions match TRBD1. V was clipped by 9 bases and J by 5 bases; unmatched bases: 11. The CDR3 has 14 amino acids. Germline loops: CDR1 SEHNR, CDR2 FQNEAQ (reference sequence). The CDR3 nucleotides read TGTGCCAGTAACGACAGGGGCGGGCCGGAGACCCAGTACTTC. As protein: CASNDRGGPETQYF.

This clone was observed a handful of times. The chain links TRBV28 to TRBJ1-5; the D gene is possibly TRBD1 (6 bases). Germline CDR1 is MDHEN and CDR2 is SYDVKM. V lost 3 bases and J lost 7, with 13 bases in between. The CDR3 consists of 14 residues. CDR3 coding DNA: TGTGCCAGCAGTTTGTTACAGGGATACCAGCCCCAGCATTTT. Translated, it gives CASSLLQGYQPQHF.

This clone was observed a handful of times. The rearrangement uses TRBV18 and TRBJ2-1; D gene uncertain. Germline CDR1 reads KGHSH; CDR2 reads LQKENI. Trimming left V 3 bases short and J 5 bases short, with 14 bases between. The length of the CDR3 is 15 residues. CDR3 loop: CASSPSRATNNEQFF. The CDR3, as DNA: TGTGCCAGCTCACCTTCCCGGGCCACGAACAATGAGCAGTTCTTC.

The J gene is TRBJ1-2, the V gene TRBV19; the D is unclear. Germline V gives CDR1 LNHDA, CDR2 SQIVND (reference sequence). This CDR3 spans 14 amino acids. V lost 4 bases to trimming and J lost 7 bases, with 16 bases between them. The CDR3 DNA sequence: TGTGCCAGTAGTAGAAATAAGGGTTTATCTGGCTACACCTTC. The encoded protein is CASSRNKGLSGYTF.

The chain has TRBV5-1 and TRBJ1-1; 9 nucleotides match TRBD1. The V gene's germline CDR1 is SGHRS and CDR2 YFSETQ. The trim removed 2 bases at V and 4 bases at J, leaving 3 bases unmatched. The CDR3 has 14 amino acids. The CDR3 loop is CASSFPGQGTEAFF. As DNA, the CDR3 is TGCGCCAGCAGCTTTCCGGGACAGGGCACTGAAGCTTTCTTT.

The chain has TRBV10-2 and TRBJ1-3; D remains unclear. The germline V gene encodes CDR1 WSHSY and CDR2 SAAADI. V was cut by 4 bases and J by 0 bases, with 10 bases left in between. The CDR3 contains 15 residues. Here the CDR3 DNA reads TGCGCCAGCAGTGCAGGTCCTTTCTCTGGAAACACCATATATTTT. This translates into CASSAGPFSGNTIYF.

The rearrangement joins TRBV29-1 to TRBJ2-3; 7 bases are a match to TRBD2. Trimming at V came to 7 bases and at J to 3 bases, leaving 13 bases not matched to a gene. CDR3 size: 15 residues. Germline CDR1 SQVTM, CDR2 ANQGSEA. Here the CDR3 reads CSATPPTGGTDTQYF. The DNA for the CDR3 is TGCAGCGCCACTCCCCCTACGGGGGGTACAGATACGCAGTATTTT.

The chain joins TRBV6-1 to TRBJ1-2, with TRBD1 identical over 8 bases. The CDR3 has 17 amino acids. The germline CDR1 and CDR2 sequences are MNHNS and SASEGT. The J segment lost 3 bases and the V segment lost 0 bases, leaving 9 bases of the junction unmatched. CDR3 nucleotide sequence: TGTGCCAGCAGTGAAGCGCTGGGACAGGTCCGCTACTATGGCTACACCTTC. Protein sequence: CASSEALGQVRYYGYTF.

The rearrangement joins TRBV13 to TRBJ2-5; D is perhaps TRBD2 (6 bases). Germline CDR1 PRHDT, CDR2 FYEKMQ (reference sequence). The CDR3 runs 13 residues. V was shortened by 5 bases and J by 4 bases, with 11 bases between the two germline ends. CDR3 sequence reads: CASSPRRGETQYF. CDR3 coding DNA: TGTGCCAGCAGCCCCAGGAGGGGAGAGACCCAGTACTTC.

The rearrangement links TRBV5-8 to TRBJ1-5; D unclear. Germline CDR1 and CDR2: SGHTS and YDEGEE. This CDR3 has 13 amino acids. V lost 3 bases, J lost 5 bases, and 9 bases lay in between. Here the CDR3 reads CASSSDGYQPQHF. Here the CDR3 DNA reads TGTGCCAGCAGCTCGGATGGCTATCAGCCCCAGCATTTT.

The gene calls are TRBV10-1 and TRBJ1-1; 7 bases are a match to TRBD1. Germline V lookup: CDR1 WNHNN, CDR2 SYGVQD (reference sequence). J lost 4 bases, V lost 0 bases, and 2 bases had no gene match. The CDR3 sequence is 14 residues long. CDR3 region: CASSESYRGTEAFF. The CDR3 DNA reads as TGCGCCAGCAGTGAGTCCTACAGGGGCACTGAAGCTTTCTTT.

This CDR3 is CASSRGTGGGNYGYTF. In DNA form, the CDR3 reads TGTGCCAGCAGCCGTGGGACAGGGGGAGGAAACTATGGCTACACCTTC. This chain uses TRBV5-5 with TRBJ1-2; TRBD1 matches at 11 bases. The CDR3 length is 16 residues. From germline, CDR1 is SGHKS and CDR2 YYEKEE (reference sequence). J lost 2 bases, V lost 4 bases, and 7 bases had no gene match.

The chain links TRBV27 to TRBJ1-2, with D uncertain. V lost 5 bases and J lost 8, with 18 bases in between. Germline V lookup: CDR1 MNHEY, CDR2 SMNVEV (reference sequence). This CDR3 has 14 residues. DNA for the CDR3: TGTGCCAGCAGTCCAACGCAGGCTCTGGGGGGCTACACCTTC. Translating gives CASSPTQALGGYTF.

The chain is built from TRBV5-4 and TRBJ2-5; 14 nucleotides line up with TRBD2. J lost 3 bases, V lost 4 bases, and 5 bases had no gene match. The germline gives CDR1 SGHNT, CDR2 YYREEE (reference sequence). CDR3 length equals 16 residues. The DNA of the CDR3 is TGTGCCAGCAGCCGGGGACTAGCGGGAGTAGAAGAGACCCAGTACTTC. Amino acid sequence: CASSRGLAGVEETQYF.

The count of this clone is one. The V gene is TRBV9, the J gene TRBJ1-5, with TRBD1 matching 9 bases. The germline V gene encodes CDR1 SGDLS and CDR2 YYNGEE. The junction had 6 bases not matched to a gene; V was cut back by 4 bases and J by 4 bases. This CDR3 is built from 15 residues. CDR3 amino acids: CASSPHRGLNQPQHF. CDR3 in DNA: TGTGCCAGCAGCCCCCACAGGGGGCTTAATCAGCCCCAGCATTTT.

The rearrangement joins TRBV18 to TRBJ1-5; D is ambiguous. In germline, CDR1 is KGHSH, CDR2 LQKENI. The CDR3 loop spans 15 amino acids. Between the trimmed V and J ends, which lost 3 bases and 0 bases, there was a span of 9 bases. The CDR3 DNA sequence: TGTGCCAGCTCACCCGGCTGGCATAGCAATCAGCCCCAGCATTTT. Translated, it gives CASSPGWHSNQPQHF.

This sequence joins TRBV19 and TRBJ1-1, with D unclear. Per the germline V gene, CDR1 is LNHDA and CDR2 is SQIVND (reference sequence). The CDR3 length is 13 residues. V was shortened by 5 bases and J by 1 base, with 8 bases between the two germline ends. The CDR3 spells CASSQFTNTEAFF. CDR3 DNA: TGTGCCAGTAGTCAATTTACGAACACTGAAGCTTTCTTT.

The chain couples TRBV28 to TRBJ1-1; 7 nucleotides align to TRBD1. The CDR3 is 14 amino acids. In germline, CDR1 is MDHEN, CDR2 SYDVKM. V gave up 5 bases and J gave up 4 bases; unmatched junction bases: 7. The CDR3 loop reads CASSPLRQGTEAFF. Here the CDR3 DNA reads TGTGCCAGCAGTCCGCTTCGACAGGGCACTGAAGCTTTCTTT.

This chain links TRBV6-5 with TRBJ2-7; D gene ambiguous. This CDR3 comprises 13 residues. The ends were cut back, 6 bases at V and 0 bases at J, with 9 bases in the middle. Germline V CDR1 and CDR2: MNHEY, SVGAGI. CDR3 residues: CASRSSTSYEQYF. In DNA form, the CDR3 reads TGTGCCAGCAGGTCTAGTACCTCCTACGAGCAGTACTTC.

The chain has TRBV7-2 and TRBJ1-5; D might be TRBD1 (5 bases). V shed 5 bases and J shed 7 bases, with 18 bases lying between them. The CDR3 is made up of 15 amino acids. Germline V gene sequence: CDR1 SGHTA, CDR2 FQGNSA. CDR3 loop: CASSPTGVPKQPQHF. CDR3 nucleotide sequence: TGTGCCAGCAGCCCTACGGGGGTCCCGAAACAGCCCCAGCATTTT.